Detailed here is one TCR beta chain. Its antigen is not identified. These data come from a study of CD8+ T cells in alopecia areata. Investigators isolated RNA and reverse transcribed it into cDNA to act as the sequencing template. Sequenced by immunoSEQ multiplex PCR; TCRdb stores in-frame clones only, minus some. The profile shows roughly 140,000 clones, around half of them singletons. Germline lookup yields CDR1 SGDLS and CDR2 YYNGEE. V was shortened by 0 bases and J by 0 bases, with 4 bases between the two germline ends. The CDR3 spans 13 residues. Study-level results: Clonality in lesional scalp, especially alopecia totalis/universalis, exceeded that of normal scalp.

Obtained from alopecia areata patients were lesional scalp punch biopsies along with peripheral blood. This sequence originates from a human donor with alopecia areata. The V and J genes are TRBV9 and TRBJ2-7; D is unclear. This material consisted of CD8+ T cells sorted from blood, taken at week 0. The CDR3 coding sequence is TGTGCCAGCAGCGTAGACAGCTCCTACGAGCAGTACTTC. This encodes CASSVDSSYEQYF.